One TCR beta chain is described in this entry. Its antigen target is currently unknown. No clone much larger than this one lies a single base away; base qualities are absent. The sample is drawn from a study of blood T cell repertoires in COVID-19 (dated by TCRdb to 2019 to 2021). Study-level background: Collaborator samples came from the United States, Italy and Spain and covered acute and convalescent phases of COVID-19. Samples came from the ongoing ImmuneRACE study (first 160 participants) plus 1,254 subjects from 6 global collaborators. Nearly every sample came with metadata listing a de-identified subject ID, COVID-19 status, age in years and sex. HLA class I and class II types, where available, came from metadata supplied by the sample provider rather than from assay-based typing. The dataset comprised deeply sampled blood TCRbeta repertoires from subjects exposed to, actively infected with, or recovered from COVID-19. The material from the prospective study consisted of cDNA or gDNA derived from T cells, B-cell-depleted T cells, or PBMCs. A freely available public database, intended as a resource for researchers studying the immune response to SARS-CoV-2, is where the repertoires were released.

In Seattle, one collaborating source enrolled patients while the infection was active and tracked those patients longitudinally over the course of disease. Whole blood was collected in K2EDTA tubes by collaborating institutions according to the institutions' own protocols. Collaborator samples were shipped for TCRbeta analysis as frozen whole blood, isolated PBMCs, or DNA extracted from either sample type. TCRbeta CDR3 regions were amplified from genomic DNA by means of the immunoSEQ Assay, a bias-controlled multiplex PCR. From the authors' description of their analysis: Nucleated cell counts per sample were estimated from amplification of reference gene primers within the assay. To quantify the absolute abundance of each unique TCRbeta CDR3 rearrangement, sequence reads were collapsed and filtered. For each sample, productive Simpson clonality was calculated by taking the square root of Simpson's diversity index across productive rearrangements. Entries here come from immuneACCESS through TCRdb and include only in-frame sequences with V and J called. Some clones fail to appear in such tables; in the studies checked, an unresolved V gene covers under half of the shortfall, and the cause of the remainder is unknown. Clonal size and the V and J genes are those of that table, whereas D and trimming came from the DNA. The sample profile shows approximately 330,000 clones; around 87% of them were found once. More than 0.85% of the sample is in the top ten clones.

CDR1 and CDR2, looked up from the germline V gene, are MGHRA and YSYEKL. The V end loses 3 bases and the J end loses 4 bases, and a stretch of 16 bases separates them. Spanning cysteine to phenylalanine, the CDR3 consists of 16 amino acids. Only CDR3 DNA is held: 48 bases, read in frame from base 1. Study-level results and caveats: How much clinical and demographic metadata was included differed by source and by participant, and the metadata was provided uncurated.

The TCR was taken from a woman between 35 and 50 years old with COVID-19, enrolled during active disease. The V gene is TRBV4-1 and the J gene is TRBJ1-3, with the identity of the D gene unclear. Sequenced sample: peripheral blood. The bases are TGCGCCAGCAGCCACCCGGCCCGGGAACGAGGAAACACCATATATTTT. Translated, it gives CASSHPARERGNTIYF.